The clone carrying this T cell receptor beta chain was counted ten times or more. Antigen: not known. In TCRdb, the reads were re-called with MiXCR into one record per CDR3 protein. The repertoire includes hundreds of thousands of distinct CDR3 sequences, about a tenth of them detected once, and about 2.3% sits in the top ten. This sample is drawn from a study of T cell repertoires in cytomegalovirus infection. Study details: Carrying CMV and the relevant HLA type showed in public TCR beta signatures.

V lost 5 bases to trimming and J lost 1 base, with 23 bases between them. CDR1 and CDR2 (germline): SEHNR, FQNEAQ (reference sequence). The CDR3 sequence is 18 residues long. Study observations and caveats: Based on cumulative public TCR beta family frequency, carriers of CMV plus the relevant HLA were identified. HLA-C-restricted CMV-specific TCR beta clonotypes prevailed in the ex vivo response.

V is TRBV7-9 and J is TRBJ1-1; possible D gene TRBD1, 6 bases. The specimen sequenced was PBMCs. The sequence came from a human donor in good health (CMV status not recorded). Some clones in this sample may be carry-over from other donors' samples. The CDR3 is CASSPYIDPQGQNTEAFF. DNA of the CDR3: TGTGCCAGCAGCCCCTATATTGATCCACAGGGTCAGAACACTGAAGCTTTCTTT.